These T cell receptor beta chains were read from a single sample in a study of blood T cell repertoires in COVID-19. The data were produced by immunoSEQ multiplex PCR, yet TCRdb's version contains in-frame clones alone and is incomplete. The data contain 90,000 to 100,000 clones, about 85% of them seen just once; the ten biggest clones take up 9.5% to 15%. Sequences were obtained from peripheral blood. The origin of the receptors is a human donor in a cohort sampled during active COVID-19. Each CDR3 is given with its conserved first and last residue. The order of the fields is V gene, clone size, D gene, J gene, CDR3 protein, CDR3 DNA. D genes are given only for firm matches. Size is omitted from some rows. Given values are once, few, many or a class for expanded clones.

TRBV3-1/TRBV3-2	-	TRBD1	TRBJ2-5	CASSRGTGGEETQYF	TGTGCCAGCAGCCGGGGGACAGGGGGCGAGGAGACCCAGTACTTC
TRBV5-4	-	TRBD1	TRBJ2-7	CASSLGGGQGSYEQYF	TGTGCCAGCAGCTTGGGAGGGGGACAGGGAAGCTACGAGCAGTACTTC
TRBV5-1	-	TRBD2	TRBJ2-3	CASSLALAGGTDTQYF	TGCGCCAGCAGCTTGGCCTTGGCGGGGGGGACAGATACGCAGTATTTT
TRBV20-1	-	-	TRBJ1-3	CSATRLETIYF	TGCAGTGCTACACGTCTGGAGACCATATATTTT
TRBV7-2	once	-	TRBJ2-7	CASSASRGAVSYEQYF	TGTGCCAGCAGCGCTTCCAGGGGGGCGGTTTCCTACGAGCAGTACTTC
TRBV5-1	-	TRBD1	TRBJ1-2	CASSRGQGYGYTF	TGCGCCAGCAGCAGGGGACAGGGCTATGGCTACACCTTC
TRBV5-1	-	TRBD2	TRBJ2-5	CASSFSGSGETQYF	TGCGCCAGCAGCTTTAGCGGGAGCGGCGAGACCCAGTACTTC
TRBV11-3	-	-	TRBJ2-1	CASSLGQEYSNEQFF	TGTGCCAGCAGCTTAGGACAGGAATATTCTAATGAGCAGTTCTTC
TRBV6-2/TRBV6-3	-	TRBD2	TRBJ2-6	CASSETSGSGANVLTF	TGTGCCAGCAGCGAAACTAGCGGCTCTGGGGCCAACGTCCTGACTTTC
TRBV30	-	TRBD2	TRBJ2-2	CAWESGGNTGELFF	TGTGCCTGGGAGAGCGGGGGGAACACCGGGGAGCTGTTTTTT
TRBV28	-	-	TRBJ2-7	CASSLSTSRGVYEQYF	TGTGCCAGCAGTCTCAGTACTAGCCGAGGGGTCTACGAGCAGTACTTC
TRBV14	-	-	TRBJ1-4	CASRGGGNEKLFF	TGTGCCAGCAGAGGGGGGGGAAATGAAAAACTGTTTTTT
TRBV30	-	-	TRBJ1-2	CAWIWGLQRGYTF	TGTGCCTGGATCTGGGGCCTTCAGCGCGGCTACACCTTC
TRBV11-2	-	TRBD2	TRBJ2-7	CASSLGLAGAIYEQYF	TGTGCCAGCAGCTTAGGTCTTGCGGGAGCGATCTACGAGCAGTACTTC